This TCR beta chain was observed in a study of blood T cell repertoires in COVID-19. This CDR3 region has 16 residues. Original processing methods: Reference gene primer amplification gave estimated nucleated cell counts. The repertoire was sequenced with immunoSEQ multiplex PCR; TCRdb's copy has only in-frame clones and lacks some. The V and J calls and clone size are taken from that table; D and trimming were inferred from the DNA. The table includes approximately 150,000 clones, around 90% detected once. The sequence was collected from a man aged 60 to 69 with active or convalescent COVID-19. Material for sequencing was peripheral blood. V gene TRBV7-5 combines with J gene TRBJ2-7; the table's D call of TRBD2 was not tested on the DNA. TRBV7-5 is recorded as a pseudogene. The CDR3 loop reads CARSTPGLAGDLLQYF. The CDR3 DNA sequence: TGTGCCAGAAGCACCCCGGGACTAGCGGGAGACCTTTTGCAGTACTTC.